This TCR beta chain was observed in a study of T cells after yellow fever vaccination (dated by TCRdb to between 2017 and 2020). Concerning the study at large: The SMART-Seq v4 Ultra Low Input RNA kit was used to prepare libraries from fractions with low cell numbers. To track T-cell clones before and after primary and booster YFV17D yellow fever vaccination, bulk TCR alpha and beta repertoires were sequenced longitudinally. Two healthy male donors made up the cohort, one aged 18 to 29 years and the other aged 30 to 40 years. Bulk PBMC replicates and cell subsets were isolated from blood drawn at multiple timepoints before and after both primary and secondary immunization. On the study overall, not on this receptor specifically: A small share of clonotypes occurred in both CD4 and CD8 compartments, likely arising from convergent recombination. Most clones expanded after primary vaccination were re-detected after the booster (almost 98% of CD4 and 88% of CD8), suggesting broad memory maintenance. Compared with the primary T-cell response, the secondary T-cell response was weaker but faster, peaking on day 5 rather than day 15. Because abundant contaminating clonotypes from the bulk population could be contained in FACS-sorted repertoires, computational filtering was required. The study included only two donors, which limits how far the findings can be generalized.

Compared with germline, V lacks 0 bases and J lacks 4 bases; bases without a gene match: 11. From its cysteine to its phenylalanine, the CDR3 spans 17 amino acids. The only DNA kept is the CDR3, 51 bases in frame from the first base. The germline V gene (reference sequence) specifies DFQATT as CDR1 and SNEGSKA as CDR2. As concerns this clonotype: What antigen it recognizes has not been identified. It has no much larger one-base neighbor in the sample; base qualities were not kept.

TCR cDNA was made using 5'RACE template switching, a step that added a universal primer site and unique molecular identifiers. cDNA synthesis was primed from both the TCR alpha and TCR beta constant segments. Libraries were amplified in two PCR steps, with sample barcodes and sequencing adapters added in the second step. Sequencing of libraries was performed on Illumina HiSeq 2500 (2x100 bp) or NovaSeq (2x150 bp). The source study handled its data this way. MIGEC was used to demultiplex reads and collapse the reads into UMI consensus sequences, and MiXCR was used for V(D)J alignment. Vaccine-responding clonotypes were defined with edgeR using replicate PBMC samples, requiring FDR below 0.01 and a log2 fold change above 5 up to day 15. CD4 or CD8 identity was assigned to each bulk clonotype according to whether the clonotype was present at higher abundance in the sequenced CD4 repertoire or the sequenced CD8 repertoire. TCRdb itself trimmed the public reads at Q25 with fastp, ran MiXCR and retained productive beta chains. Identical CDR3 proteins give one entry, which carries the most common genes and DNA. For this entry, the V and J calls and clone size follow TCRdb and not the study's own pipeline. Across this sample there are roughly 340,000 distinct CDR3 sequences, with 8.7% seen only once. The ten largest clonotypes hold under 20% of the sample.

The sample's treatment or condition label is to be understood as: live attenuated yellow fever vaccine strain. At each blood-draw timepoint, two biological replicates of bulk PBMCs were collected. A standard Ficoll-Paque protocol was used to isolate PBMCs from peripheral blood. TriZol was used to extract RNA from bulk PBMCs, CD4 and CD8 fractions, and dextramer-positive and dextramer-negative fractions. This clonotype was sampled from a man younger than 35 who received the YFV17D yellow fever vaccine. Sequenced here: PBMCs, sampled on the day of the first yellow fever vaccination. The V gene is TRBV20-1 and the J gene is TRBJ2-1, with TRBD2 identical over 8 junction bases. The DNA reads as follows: TGCAGTGCTAGAGATGCCGGGGGGGCCCTCAGTTACAATGAGCAGTTCTTC. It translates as CSARDAGGALSYNEQFF.